This T cell receptor beta chain originates from a study of cytomegalovirus exposure and HLA in healthy donors. Study details: A prior analysis found around 110 million unique TCR beta sequences from around 180 million T cells. From donors who were HLA-typed, an early data release held about 89 million unique TCRs. Study outcomes and limitations: A later analysis reportedly identified an Asian-associated ancestry cluster as carrying fewer N-insertions than the approximately 670-donor mean.

V was cut by 0 bases and J by 8 bases, with 9 bases left in between. Germline values: CDR1 SGHRS, CDR2 YFSETQ. The CDR3 sequence is 13 residues long. Notes on this clone: Antigen specificity is unknown.

Likely unrecorded immune exposures existed in these nominally healthy donors. The PCR ran on 60 Vbeta and 13 Jbeta primers. The table came from immunoSEQ multiplex PCR; TCRdb's copy has only in-frame clones and leaves some out. The repertoire holds roughly 160,000 clones, with roughly 80% as singletons. The gene calls are TRBV5-1 and TRBJ2-1; D is undetermined. The receptor was derived from a man between 18 and 29 years old in good health and CMV-seropositive. The sequencing input was PBMCs. The CDR3 region is CASSLESADEQFF. CDR3 bases: TGCGCCAGCAGCTTGGAGTCGGCGGATGAGCAGTTCTTC.